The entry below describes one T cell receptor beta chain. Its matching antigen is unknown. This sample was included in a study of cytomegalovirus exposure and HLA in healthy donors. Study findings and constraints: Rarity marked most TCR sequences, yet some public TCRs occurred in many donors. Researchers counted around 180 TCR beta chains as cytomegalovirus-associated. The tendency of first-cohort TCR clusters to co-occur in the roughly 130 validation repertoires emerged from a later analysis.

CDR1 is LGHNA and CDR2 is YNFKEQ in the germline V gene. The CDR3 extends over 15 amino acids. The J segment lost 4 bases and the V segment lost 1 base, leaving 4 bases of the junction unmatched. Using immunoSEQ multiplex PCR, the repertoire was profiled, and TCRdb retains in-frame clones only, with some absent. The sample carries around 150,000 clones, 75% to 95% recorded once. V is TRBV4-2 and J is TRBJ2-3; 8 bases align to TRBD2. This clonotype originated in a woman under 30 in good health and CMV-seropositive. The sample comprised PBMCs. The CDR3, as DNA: TGTGCCAGCAGCCAAGCGGGGGGGCCTTCAGATACGCAGTATTTT. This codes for CASSQAGGPSDTQYF.